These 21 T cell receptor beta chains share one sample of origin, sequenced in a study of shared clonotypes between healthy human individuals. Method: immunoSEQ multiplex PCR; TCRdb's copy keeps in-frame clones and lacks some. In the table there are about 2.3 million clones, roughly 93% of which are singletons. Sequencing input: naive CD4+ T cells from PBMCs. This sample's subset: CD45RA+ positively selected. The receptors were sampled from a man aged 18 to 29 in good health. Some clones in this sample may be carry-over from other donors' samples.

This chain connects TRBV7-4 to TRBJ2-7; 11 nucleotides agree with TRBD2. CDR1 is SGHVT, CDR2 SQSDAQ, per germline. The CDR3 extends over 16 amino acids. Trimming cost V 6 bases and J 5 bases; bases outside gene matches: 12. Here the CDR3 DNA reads TGTGCCAGCAGGAGGGACAGTAGCGGGAGGGACCACGAGCAGTACTTC. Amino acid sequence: CASRRDSSGRDHEQYF.

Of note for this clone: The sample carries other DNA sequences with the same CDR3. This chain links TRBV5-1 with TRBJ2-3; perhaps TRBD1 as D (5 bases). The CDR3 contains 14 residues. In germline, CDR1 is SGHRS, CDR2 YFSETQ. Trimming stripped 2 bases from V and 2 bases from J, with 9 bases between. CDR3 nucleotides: TGCGCCAGCAGCTTCCAGGGCCCCACAGATACGCAGTATTTT. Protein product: CASSFQGPTDTQYF.

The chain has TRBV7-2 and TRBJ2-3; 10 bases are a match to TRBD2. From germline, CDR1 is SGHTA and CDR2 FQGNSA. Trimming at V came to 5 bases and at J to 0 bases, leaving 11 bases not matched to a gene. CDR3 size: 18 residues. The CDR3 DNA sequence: TGTGCCAGCAGCCGCAGCGGGAGGGCCGGTTCCAGCACAGATACGCAGTATTTT. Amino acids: CASSRSGRAGSSTDTQYF. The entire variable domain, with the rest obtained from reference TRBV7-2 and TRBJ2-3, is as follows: GAGVSQSPSNKVTEKGKDVELRCDPISGHTALYWYRQSLGQGLEFLIYFQGNSAPDKSGLPSDRFSAERTGGSVSTLTIQRTQQEDSAVYLCASSRSGRAGSSTDTQYFGPGTRLTVL.

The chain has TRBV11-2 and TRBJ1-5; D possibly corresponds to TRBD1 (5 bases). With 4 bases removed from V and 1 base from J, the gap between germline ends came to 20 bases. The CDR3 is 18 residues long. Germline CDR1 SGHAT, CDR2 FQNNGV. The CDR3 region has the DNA TGTGCCAGCAGCTCAGATGGGAGGAGGCCAGGGAGCAATCAGCCCCAGCATTTT. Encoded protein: CASSSDGRRPGSNQPQHF.

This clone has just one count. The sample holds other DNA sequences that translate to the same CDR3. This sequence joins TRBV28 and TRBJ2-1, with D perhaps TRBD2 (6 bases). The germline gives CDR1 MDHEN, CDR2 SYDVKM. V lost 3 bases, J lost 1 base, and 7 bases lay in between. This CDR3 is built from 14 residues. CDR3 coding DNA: TGTGCCAGCAGTTTGGGGGGATCCTACAATGAGCAGTTCTTC. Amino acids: CASSLGGSYNEQFF.

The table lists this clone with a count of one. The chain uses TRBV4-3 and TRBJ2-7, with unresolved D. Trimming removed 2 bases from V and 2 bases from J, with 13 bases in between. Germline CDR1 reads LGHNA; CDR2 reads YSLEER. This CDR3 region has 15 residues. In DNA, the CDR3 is TGCGCCAGCAGCCAATTGCTCACGGGCACCTACGAGCAGTACTTC. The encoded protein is CASSQLLTGTYEQYF.

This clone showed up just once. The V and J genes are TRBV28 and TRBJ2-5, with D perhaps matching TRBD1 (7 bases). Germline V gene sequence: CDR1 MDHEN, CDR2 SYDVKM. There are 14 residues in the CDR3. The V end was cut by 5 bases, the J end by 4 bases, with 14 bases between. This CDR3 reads CASSAPGGGETQYF. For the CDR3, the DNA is TGTGCCAGCAGTGCGCCAGGGGGAGGAGAGACCCAGTACTTC.

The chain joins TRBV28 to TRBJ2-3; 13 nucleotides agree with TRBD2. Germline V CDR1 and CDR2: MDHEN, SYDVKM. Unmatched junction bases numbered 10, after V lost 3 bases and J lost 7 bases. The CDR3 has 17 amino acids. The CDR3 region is CASSFSRTSGSLNTQYF. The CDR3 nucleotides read TGTGCCAGCAGTTTCTCCCGGACTAGCGGGAGTCTAAATACGCAGTATTTT.

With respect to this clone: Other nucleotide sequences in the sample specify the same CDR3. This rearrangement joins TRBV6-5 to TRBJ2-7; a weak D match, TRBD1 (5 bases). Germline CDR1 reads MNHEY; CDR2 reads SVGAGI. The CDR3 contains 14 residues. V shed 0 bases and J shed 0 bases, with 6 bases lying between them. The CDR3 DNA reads TGTGCCAGCAGTTACTCGGGGCACTCCTACGAGCAGTACTTC. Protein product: CASSYSGHSYEQYF.

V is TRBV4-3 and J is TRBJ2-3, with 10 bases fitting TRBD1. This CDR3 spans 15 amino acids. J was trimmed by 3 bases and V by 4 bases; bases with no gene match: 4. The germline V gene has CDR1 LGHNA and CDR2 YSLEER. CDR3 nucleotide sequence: TGCGCCAGCAGCCCCGGGACAGGGGAAACAGATACGCAGTATTTT. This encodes CASSPGTGETDTQYF.

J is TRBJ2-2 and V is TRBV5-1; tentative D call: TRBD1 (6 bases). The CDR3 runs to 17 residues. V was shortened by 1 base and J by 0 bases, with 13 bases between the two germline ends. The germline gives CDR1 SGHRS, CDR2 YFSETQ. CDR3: CASSLSLGAANTGELFF. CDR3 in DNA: TGCGCCAGCAGCTTGAGCCTGGGGGCGGCGAACACCGGGGAGCTGTTTTTT.

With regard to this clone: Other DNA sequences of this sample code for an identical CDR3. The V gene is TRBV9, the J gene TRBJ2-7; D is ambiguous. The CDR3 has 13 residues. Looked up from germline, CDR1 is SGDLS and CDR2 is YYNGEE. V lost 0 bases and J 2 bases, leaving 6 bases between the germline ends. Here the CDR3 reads CASSVGQTYEQYF. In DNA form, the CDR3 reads TGTGCCAGCAGCGTAGGGCAAACCTACGAGCAGTACTTC.

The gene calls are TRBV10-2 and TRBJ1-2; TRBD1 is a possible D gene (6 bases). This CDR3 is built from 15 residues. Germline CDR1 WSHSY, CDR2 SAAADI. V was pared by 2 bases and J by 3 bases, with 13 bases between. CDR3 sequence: CASSEGGLGYYGYTF. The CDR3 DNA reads TGCGCCAGCAGTGAGGGGGGGCTGGGTTACTATGGCTACACCTTC.

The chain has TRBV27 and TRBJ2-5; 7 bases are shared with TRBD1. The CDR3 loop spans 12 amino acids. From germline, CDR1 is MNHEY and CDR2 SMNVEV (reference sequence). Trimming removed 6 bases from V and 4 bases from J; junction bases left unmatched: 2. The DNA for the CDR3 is TGTGCCAGCAGGACAGGGCCAGAGACCCAGTACTTC. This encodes CASRTGPETQYF.

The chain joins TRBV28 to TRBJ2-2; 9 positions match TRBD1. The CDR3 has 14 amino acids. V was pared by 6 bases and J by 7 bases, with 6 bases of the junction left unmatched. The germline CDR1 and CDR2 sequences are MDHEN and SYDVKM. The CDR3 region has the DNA TGTGCCAGCAGGAGGACAGGGGACAGCGGGGAGCTGTTTTTT. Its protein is CASRRTGDSGELFF.

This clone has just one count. The CDR3 protein is CASSPQRLGGNTIYF. Here the CDR3 DNA reads TGCGCCAGCAGCCCCCAACGATTAGGGGGAAACACCATATATTTT. The genes are TRBV4-1 and TRBJ1-3, with D hard to call. Per germline, CDR1 MGHRA and CDR2 YSYEKL. The CDR3 consists of 15 residues. V was clipped by 4 bases and J by 4 bases, with 14 bases between them.

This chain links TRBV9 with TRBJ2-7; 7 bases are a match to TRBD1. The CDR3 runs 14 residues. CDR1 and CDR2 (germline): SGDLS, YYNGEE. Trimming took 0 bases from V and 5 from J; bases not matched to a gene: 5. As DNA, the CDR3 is TGTGCCAGCAGCGTAGGACAGGGACATAACGAGCAGTACTTC. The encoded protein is CASSVGQGHNEQYF.

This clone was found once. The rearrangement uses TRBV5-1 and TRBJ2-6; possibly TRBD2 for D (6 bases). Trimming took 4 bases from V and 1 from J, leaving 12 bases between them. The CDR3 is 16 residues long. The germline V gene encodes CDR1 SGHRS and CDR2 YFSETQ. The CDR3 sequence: CASSESGPSGANVLTF. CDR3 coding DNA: TGCGCCAGCAGCGAGAGCGGGCCGTCTGGGGCCAACGTCCTGACTTTC.

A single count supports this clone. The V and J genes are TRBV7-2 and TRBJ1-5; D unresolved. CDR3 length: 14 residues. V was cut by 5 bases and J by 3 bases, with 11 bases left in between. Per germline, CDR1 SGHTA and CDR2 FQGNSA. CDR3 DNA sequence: TGTGCCAGCAGCCCTTGGGTACCCAATCAGCCCCAGCATTTT. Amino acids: CASSPWVPNQPQHF.

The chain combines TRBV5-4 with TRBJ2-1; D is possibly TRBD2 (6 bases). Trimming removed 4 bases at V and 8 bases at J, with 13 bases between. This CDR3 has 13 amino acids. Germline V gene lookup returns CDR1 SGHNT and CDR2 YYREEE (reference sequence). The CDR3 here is CASSAGPGDEQFF. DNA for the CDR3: TGTGCCAGCAGCGCCGGGCCGGGGGATGAGCAGTTCTTC.

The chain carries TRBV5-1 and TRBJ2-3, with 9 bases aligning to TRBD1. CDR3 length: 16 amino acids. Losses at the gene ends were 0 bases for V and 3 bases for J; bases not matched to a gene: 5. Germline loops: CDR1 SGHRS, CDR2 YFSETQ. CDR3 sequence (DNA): TGCGCCAGCAGCTTGGCGGGACAGGGAGTAACAGATACGCAGTATTTT. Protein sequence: CASSLAGQGVTDTQYF.